Presented here are 8 T cell receptor beta chains from one specimen sequenced in a study of beta chain features in type 1 diabetes. The investigators reverse transcribed all of the isolated RNA, so they sequenced expressed TCRB transcripts. Profiling relied on immunoSEQ multiplex PCR, and the TCRdb table lists in-frame clones only, not all of them. The sample carries 250,000 to 300,000 clones, under 8.5% recorded once. The sequenced sample consisted of central memory CD4+ T cells from blood. Source of these receptors: a woman between 18 and 29 years old in good health.

J is TRBJ2-3 and V is TRBV5-4; 9 positions agree with TRBD2. Germline values: CDR1 SGHNT, CDR2 YYREEE (reference sequence). J lost 7 bases, V lost 0 bases, and 6 bases had no gene match. The CDR3 extends over 15 amino acids. The CDR3 here is CASSLGGSGSYTQYF. CDR3 sequence (DNA): TGTGCCAGCAGCTTGGGGGGTAGCGGGAGTTATACGCAGTATTTT. Together with reference TRBV5-4 and TRBJ2-3, the CDR3 gives the full variable domain: ETGVTQSPTHLIKTRGQQVTLRCSSQSGHNTVSWYQQALGQGPQFIFQYYREEENGRGNFPPRFSGLQFPNYSSELNVNALELDDSALYLCASSLGGSGSYTQYFGPGTRLTVL.

This clone was observed a few times. The chain couples TRBV18 to TRBJ2-3; unclear D gene. With 3 bases removed from V and 2 bases from J, the gap between germline ends came to 3 bases. The CDR3 is made up of 12 amino acids. Germline CDR1 reads KGHSH; CDR2 reads LQKENI. This CDR3 reads CASSPFTDTQYF. The CDR3 DNA is TGTGCCAGCTCACCCTTCACAGATACGCAGTATTTT.

In this sample, this clone turned up many times. The V call is TRBV13, the J call TRBJ2-3; D not resolved. The CDR3 covers 11 residues. CDR1 is PRHDT, CDR2 FYEKMQ, per germline (reference sequence). V lost 3 bases, J lost 2 bases, and 0 bases lay in between. CDR3 residues: CASSFTDTQYF. DNA for the CDR3: TGTGCCAGCAGCTTCACAGATACGCAGTATTTT.

The V and J genes are TRBV5-8 and TRBJ2-3; D may correspond to TRBD1 or TRBD2 (5 bases each). With 1 base removed from V and 3 bases from J, the gap between germline ends came to 12 bases. The CDR3 is 15 amino acids. CDR1 and CDR2 from the germline V gene are SGHTS and YDEGEE. Written as DNA, the CDR3 is TGTGCCAGCAGCTTGTTGGGGGTTTCGACAGATACGCAGTATTTT. Protein product: CASSLLGVSTDTQYF.

This clone was seen more than once but under ten times. The rearrangement joins TRBV9 to TRBJ2-5, with TRBD1 matching 9 bases. The V and J ends lost 3 bases and 5 bases, in that order; junction bases with no gene match: 11. The CDR3 covers 16 residues. Per the germline V gene, CDR1 is SGDLS and CDR2 is YYNGEE. CDR3 in amino acids: CASSAHPGQGAETQYF. CDR3 in DNA: TGTGCCAGCAGCGCCCACCCGGGACAGGGTGCGGAGACCCAGTACTTC.

This clone was found many times. V and J are TRBV18 and TRBJ2-7; 11 bases fit TRBD2. The trim removed 2 bases at V and 6 bases at J, leaving 9 bases unmatched. The CDR3 consists of 16 residues. The germline gives CDR1 KGHSH, CDR2 LQKENI. In DNA, the CDR3 is TGTGCCAGCTCACCAAGGCTAGCGGGAGGCAATGGCGAGCAGTACTTC. Amino acid sequence: CASSPRLAGGNGEQYF.

This clone was seen just once. The J gene is TRBJ2-2, the V gene TRBV2; perhaps TRBD1 as D (6 bases). V shed 2 bases and J shed 6 bases, with 13 bases lying between them. The CDR3 is 15 residues long. Germline CDR1 is SNHLY and CDR2 is FYNNEI. In DNA form, the CDR3 reads TGTGCCAGCAGTGAACGGATCTCAGGGGCCGGGGAGCTGTTTTTT. This encodes CASSERISGAGELFF.

This chain links TRBV7-2 with TRBJ1-1, with D unresolved. Germline V lookup: CDR1 SGHTA, CDR2 FQGNSA. There are 15 residues in the CDR3. Trimming cost V 1 base and J 0 bases, with 9 bases left between them. For the CDR3, the DNA is TGTGCCAGCAGCTTAGGAACATGGATGAACACTGAAGCTTTCTTT. Its protein is CASSLGTWMNTEAFF.